This TCR beta chain was documented in a study of cytomegalovirus exposure and HLA in healthy donors. General study results and limits: Immune exposure was documented only through CMV serostatus. The study recorded fewer than 200 TCR beta chains that were cytomegalovirus-associated.

Researchers ran the PCR with 60 Vbeta and 13 Jbeta primers. Assay used: immunoSEQ multiplex PCR; TCRdb lists only in-frame clones, some missing. Of 150,000 to 200,000 clones in the sample, roughly 74% were seen once. On this clone: Its cognate antigen is unknown.

Germline V gene sequence: CDR1 SGHTA, CDR2 FQGNSA. Trimming at V came to 3 bases and at J to 2 bases, leaving 4 bases not matched to a gene. The CDR3 is 15 residues long. The sequencing sample was made of PBMCs. The sequence was obtained from a woman aged 25 to 39 in good health and CMV-seropositive. The chain couples TRBV7-2 to TRBJ2-3; 8 nucleotides align to TRBD2. The CDR3 sequence: CASSFGGLDTDTQYF. The DNA for the CDR3 is TGTGCCAGCAGCTTTGGGGGACTAGACACAGATACGCAGTATTTT.